This T cell receptor (beta chain) originates from a study of blood T cells in healthy people across ages. V dropped 6 bases and J dropped 3; count of bases not matched to a gene: 8. The length of the CDR3 is 15 residues. A J-beta primer mix and a sample-barcoded 5' primer were used in a second PCR of roughly 6 to 11 cycles. TCRdb independently ran MiXCR on the 5' RACE reads; one entry per CDR3 protein. This table holds around 1,000,000 distinct CDR3 sequences, about 23% found once. Another study also made use of these data, one on T cells of mothers and their children.

The source of this sequence is a girl aged 2 to 10 in good health. J is TRBJ2-7 and V is TRBV12-3 or TRBV12-4; TRBD2 aligns across 10 bases. The sequencing input was blood. This CDR3 is CASRRASGSIYEQYF. The CDR3 bases are TGTGCCAGCAGACGCGCTAGCGGGAGCATCTACGAGCAGTACTTC.